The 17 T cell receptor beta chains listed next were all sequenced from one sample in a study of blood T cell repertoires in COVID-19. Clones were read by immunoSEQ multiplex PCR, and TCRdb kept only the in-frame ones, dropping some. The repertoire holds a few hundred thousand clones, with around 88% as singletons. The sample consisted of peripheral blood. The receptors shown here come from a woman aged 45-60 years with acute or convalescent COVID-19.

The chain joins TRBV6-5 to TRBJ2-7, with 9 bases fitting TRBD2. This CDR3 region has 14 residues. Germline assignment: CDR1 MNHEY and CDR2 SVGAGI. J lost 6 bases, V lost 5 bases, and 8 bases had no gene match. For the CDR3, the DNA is TGTGCCAGCAGTCCTAGCGGGGCCCTCCGCGAGCAGTACTTC. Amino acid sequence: CASSPSGALREQYF.

Written as DNA, the CDR3 is TGTGCCAGCAGCAGAGGACAGGGGGTTGAGCAGTACTTC. Encoded protein: CASSRGQGVEQYF. The chain recombines TRBV11-3 with TRBJ2-7, with 10 bases identical to TRBD1. Trimming cost V 5 bases and J 7 bases; bases outside gene matches: 5. The CDR3 contains 13 residues. The germline CDR1 and CDR2 sequences are SGHNT and YENEEA. The complete variable domain, with remaining parts taken from reference TRBV11-3 and TRBJ2-7, reads EAGVVQSPRYKIIEKKQPVAFWCNPISGHNTLYWYLQNLGQGPELLIRYENEEAVDDSQLPKDRFSAERLKGVDSTLKIQPAELGDSAVYLCASSRGQGVEQYFGPGTRLTVT.

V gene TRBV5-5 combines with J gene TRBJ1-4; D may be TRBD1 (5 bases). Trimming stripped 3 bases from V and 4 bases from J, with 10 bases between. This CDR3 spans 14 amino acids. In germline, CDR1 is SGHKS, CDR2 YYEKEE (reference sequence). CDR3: CASSSGGVNEKLFF. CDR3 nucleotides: TGTGCCAGCAGCTCGGGGGGTGTTAATGAAAAACTGTTTTTT. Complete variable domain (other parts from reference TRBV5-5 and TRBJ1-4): DAGVTQSPTHLIKTRGQQVTLRCSPISGHKSVSWYQQVLGQGPQFIFQYYEKEERGRGNFPDRFSARQFPNYSSELNVNALLLGDSALYLCASSSGGVNEKLFFGSGTQLSVL.

CDR3: CASSEGPRSIYYEQYF. The CDR3 bases are TGTGCCAGCAGTGAAGGGCCACGCTCGATTTACTACGAGCAGTACTTC. V is TRBV6-1 and J is TRBJ2-7; the D is unclear. The V end was cut by 1 base, the J end by 3 bases, with 16 bases between. Germline CDR1 MNHNS, CDR2 SASEGT. There are 16 residues in the CDR3.

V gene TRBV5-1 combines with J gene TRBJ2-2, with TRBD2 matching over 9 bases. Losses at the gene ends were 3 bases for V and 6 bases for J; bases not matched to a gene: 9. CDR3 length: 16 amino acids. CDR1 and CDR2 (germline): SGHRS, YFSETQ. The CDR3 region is CASSYLAGAGAGELFF. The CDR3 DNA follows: TGCGCCAGCAGCTACTTAGCGGGAGCAGGTGCCGGGGAGCTGTTTTTT.

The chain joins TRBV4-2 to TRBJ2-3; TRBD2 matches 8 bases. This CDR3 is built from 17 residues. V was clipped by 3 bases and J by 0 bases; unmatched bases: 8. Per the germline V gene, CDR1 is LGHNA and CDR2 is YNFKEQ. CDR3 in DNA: TGTGCCAGCAGCCAGTATACTAGCGGTACTAGCACAGATACGCAGTATTTT. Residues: CASSQYTSGTSTDTQYF.

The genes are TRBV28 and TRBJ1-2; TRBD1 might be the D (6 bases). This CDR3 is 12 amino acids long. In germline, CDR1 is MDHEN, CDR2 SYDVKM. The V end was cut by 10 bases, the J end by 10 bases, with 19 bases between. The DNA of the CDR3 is TGTGCCATCGAGGGGGGGATGAGGGACTACACCTTC. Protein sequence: CAIEGGMRDYTF.

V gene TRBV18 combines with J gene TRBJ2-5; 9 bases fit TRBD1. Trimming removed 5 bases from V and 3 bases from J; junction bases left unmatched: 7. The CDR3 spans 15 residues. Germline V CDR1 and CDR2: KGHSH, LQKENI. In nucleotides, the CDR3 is TGTGCCAGCTCAAAGTTCCGGGACAGGGAAGAGACCCAGTACTTC. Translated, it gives CASSKFRDREETQYF.

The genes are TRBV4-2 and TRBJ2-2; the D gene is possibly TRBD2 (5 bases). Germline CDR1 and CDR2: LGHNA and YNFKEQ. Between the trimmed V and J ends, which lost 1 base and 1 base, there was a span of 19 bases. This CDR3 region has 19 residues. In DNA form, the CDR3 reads TGTGCCAGCAGCCAAGCAGTCTCAGGCACTAGAGGGAACACCGGGGAGCTGTTTTTT. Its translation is CASSQAVSGTRGNTGELFF.

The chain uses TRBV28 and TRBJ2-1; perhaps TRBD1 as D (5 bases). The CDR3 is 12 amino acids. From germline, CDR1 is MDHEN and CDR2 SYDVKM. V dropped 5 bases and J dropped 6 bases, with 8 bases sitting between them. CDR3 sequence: CASSITGNEQFF. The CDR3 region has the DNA TGTGCCAGCAGTATTACAGGCAATGAGCAGTTCTTC.

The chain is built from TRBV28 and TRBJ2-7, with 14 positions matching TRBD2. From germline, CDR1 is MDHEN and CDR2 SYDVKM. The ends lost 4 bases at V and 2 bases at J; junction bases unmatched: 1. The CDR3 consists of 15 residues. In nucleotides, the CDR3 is TGTGCCAGCAGTTCGACTAGCGGGAGGGCCTACGAGCAGTACTTC. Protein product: CASSSTSGRAYEQYF. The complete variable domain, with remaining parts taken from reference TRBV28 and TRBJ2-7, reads DVKVTQSSRYLVKRTGEKVFLECVQDMDHENMFWYRQDPGLGLRLIYFSYDVKMKEKGDIPEGYSVSREKKERFSLILESASTNQTSMYLCASSSTSGRAYEQYFGPGTRLTVT.

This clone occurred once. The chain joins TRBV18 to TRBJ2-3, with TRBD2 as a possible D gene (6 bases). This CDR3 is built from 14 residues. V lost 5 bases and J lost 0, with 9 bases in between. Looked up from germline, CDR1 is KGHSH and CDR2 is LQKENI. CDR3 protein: CASSSGLSTDTQYF. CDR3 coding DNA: TGTGCCAGCTCATCGGGACTGAGCACAGATACGCAGTATTTT.

DNA for the CDR3: TGTGCTAGTGGTCCCCGGACAGGGGATCAGCCCCAGCATTTT. Translation: CASGPRTGDQPQHF. This chain links TRBV12-5 with TRBJ1-5; TRBD1 agrees at 9 bases. CDR1 LGHNT and CDR2 FRNRAP come from the germline V gene. The J segment lost 5 bases and the V segment lost 5 bases, leaving 4 bases of the junction unmatched. The CDR3 has 14 residues.

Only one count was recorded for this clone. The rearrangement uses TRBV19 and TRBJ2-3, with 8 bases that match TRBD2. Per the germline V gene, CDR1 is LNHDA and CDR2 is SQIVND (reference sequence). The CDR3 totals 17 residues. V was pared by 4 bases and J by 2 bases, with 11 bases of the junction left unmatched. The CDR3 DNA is TGTGCCAGTAGTACCGCTGCCGGGACTAGTGCCACAGATACGCAGTATTTT. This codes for CASSTAAGTSATDTQYF.

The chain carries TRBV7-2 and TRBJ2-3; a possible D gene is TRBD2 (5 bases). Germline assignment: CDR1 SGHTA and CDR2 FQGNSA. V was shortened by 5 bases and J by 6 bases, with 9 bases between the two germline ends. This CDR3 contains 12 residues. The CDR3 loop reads CASSPSSDTQYF. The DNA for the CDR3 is TGTGCCAGCAGCCCCTCTAGCGATACGCAGTATTTT.

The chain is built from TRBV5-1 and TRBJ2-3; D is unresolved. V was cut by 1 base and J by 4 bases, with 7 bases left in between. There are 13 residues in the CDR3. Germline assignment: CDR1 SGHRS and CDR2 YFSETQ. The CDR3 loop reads CASSLSLSDTQYF. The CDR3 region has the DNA TGCGCCAGCAGCTTGTCCCTGTCAGATACGCAGTATTTT.

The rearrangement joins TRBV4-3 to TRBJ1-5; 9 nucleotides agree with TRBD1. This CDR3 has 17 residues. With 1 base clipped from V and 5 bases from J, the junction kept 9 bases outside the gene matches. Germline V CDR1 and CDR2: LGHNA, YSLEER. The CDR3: CASSQALLWTGDQPQHF. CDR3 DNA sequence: TGCGCCAGCAGCCAAGCCCTTTTGTGGACAGGGGATCAGCCCCAGCATTTT.